This is a list of T cell receptor beta chains from one sample in a study of blood T cell repertoires in COVID-19. The table came from immunoSEQ multiplex PCR; TCRdb's copy has only in-frame clones and leaves some out. Among roughly 150,000 clones, about 87% were seen once, and the ten largest hold about a tenth. Input material: peripheral blood. Receptor source: a woman in her sixties or seventies with COVID-19, enrolled during active disease. Both conserved end residues are part of each CDR3. D genes are given only for firm matches. Clone size is stated in some rows and not others, as once, few, many or a class when expanded.

>TRBJ1-1|.|.|TRBV10-3
TGTGCCATCAGTGAGGGCAGGGGCACTGAAGCTTTCTTT
CAISEGRGTEAFF
>TRBJ2-7|.|TRBD1|TRBV27
TGTGCCAGCAGTCCAAACCCGGACAGGGGATTAGCCTACGAGCAGTACTTC
CASSPNPDRGLAYEQYF
>TRBJ1-1|.|.|TRBV5-1
TGCGCCAGCAGCGAACCGCGACAAAACGGGAACACTGAAGCTTTCTTT
CASSEPRQNGNTEAFF
>TRBJ1-1|.|.|TRBV6-1
TGTGCCAGCAGTGAAATGGGAGACACTGAAGCTTTCTTT
CASSEMGDTEAFF
>TRBJ2-3|once|.|TRBV30
TGTGCCTGGAGTTCGCACTACACAGATACGCAGTATTTT
CAWSSHYTDTQYF
>TRBJ2-1|.|TRBD1|TRBV3-1/TRBV3-2
TGTGCCAGCAGCCATTGGGACAGGGGTAATGAGCAGTTCTTC
CASSHWDRGNEQFF
>TRBJ1-4|.|.|TRBV3-1/TRBV3-2
TGTGCCAGCAGCCAAGCGTCTACGACAGCAACTAATGAAAAACTGTTTTTT
CASSQASTTATNEKLFF
>TRBJ1-6|.|.|TRBV4-1
TGCGCCAGCAGCCAATCGGGGGGGAATTCACCCCTCCACTTT
CASSQSGGNSPLHF
>TRBJ2-5|once|TRBD2|TRBV27
TGTGCCAGCAGTATCGCGGGGGGCGGGATAGAGACCCAGTACTTC
CASSIAGGGIETQYF
>TRBJ2-6|.|TRBD2|TRBV27
TGTGCCAGCACTAGGAATGGGGGGGAGAGGGCCAACGTCCTGACTTTC
CASTRNGGERANVLTF
>TRBJ1-6|.|TRBD1|TRBV5-1
TGCGCCAGCAGCCCCGGGACAGCCAATTCACCCCTCCACTTT
CASSPGTANSPLHF
>TRBJ2-3|.|TRBD1|TRBV5-6
TGTGCCAGCAGCTTGGGACAGGGGGCCGATACGCAGTATTTT
CASSLGQGADTQYF
>TRBJ2-7|few|.|TRBV2
TGTGCCAGCAGTGAAGGCCAGGGTTCGTTCTACGAGCAGTACTTC
CASSEGQGSFYEQYF
>TRBJ1-1|few|.|TRBV7-9
TGTGCCAGCAGCTTAGGACAGGTGATGAACACTGAAGCTTTCTTT
CASSLGQVMNTEAFF
>TRBJ2-3|.|TRBD2|TRBV6-4
TGTGCCAGCAGTGACGGGCTAGCGGGGAGAGATACGCAGTATTTT
CASSDGLAGRDTQYF
>TRBJ1-3|once|TRBD1|TRBV5-4
TGTGCCAGCAGCTTATCCCAGGGGGCGCGAGGAAACACCATATATTTT
CASSLSQGARGNTIYF
>TRBJ2-2|.|.|TRBV7-9
TGTGCCAGCACTCTAAGGGGTATCGGGGAGCTGTTTTTT
CASTLRGIGELFF
>TRBJ2-6|.|TRBD1|TRBV7-9
TGTGCCAGCAGCCCCGCAAGGACAGGGCCGCGAGGGGCCAACGTCCTGACTTTC
CASSPARTGPRGANVLTF
>TRBJ2-5|.|.|TRBV5-8
TGTGCCAGCAGCCCCGGAAGAGGGGGACGCGAGACCCAGTACTTC
CASSPGRGGRETQYF
>TRBJ2-2|.|.|TRBV30
TGTGCCTGGAGTGTTCTTAACACCGGGGAGCTGTTTTTT
CAWSVLNTGELFF
>TRBJ2-3|.|TRBD2|TRBV2
TGTGCCAGCAGAGGGACTAGCGGGGGGCCGGGCACAGATACGCAGTATTTT
CASRGTSGGPGTDTQYF
>TRBJ2-1|.|TRBD1|TRBV7-9
TGTGCCAGCAGCCCCGACAGGGGGCAGTTCTTC
CASSPDRGQFF
>TRBJ1-6|once|.|TRBV7-6
TGTGCCAGCAGCCGCGGTCAGGGAAACTCACCCCTCCACTTT
CASSRGQGNSPLHF
>TRBJ1-1|.|.|TRBV5-1
TGCGCCAGCAGCTTGGCCGGGGGTGAGATGGGGACTGAAGCTTTCTTT
CASSLAGGEMGTEAFF
>TRBJ1-5|.|.|TRBV28
TGTGCCAGCATCTGGGGAGGGCGGGAACAGCCCCAGCATTTT
CASIWGGREQPQHF
>TRBJ2-7|.|.|TRBV6-5
TGTGCCAGCAGTTACTCTTCGGGGGTCTACGAGCAGTACTTC
CASSYSSGVYEQYF
>TRBJ2-2|.|.|TRBV5-6
TGTGCCAGCAGTGTCTACGTTGTATTGAACACCGGGGAGCTGTTTTTT
CASSVYVVLNTGELFF